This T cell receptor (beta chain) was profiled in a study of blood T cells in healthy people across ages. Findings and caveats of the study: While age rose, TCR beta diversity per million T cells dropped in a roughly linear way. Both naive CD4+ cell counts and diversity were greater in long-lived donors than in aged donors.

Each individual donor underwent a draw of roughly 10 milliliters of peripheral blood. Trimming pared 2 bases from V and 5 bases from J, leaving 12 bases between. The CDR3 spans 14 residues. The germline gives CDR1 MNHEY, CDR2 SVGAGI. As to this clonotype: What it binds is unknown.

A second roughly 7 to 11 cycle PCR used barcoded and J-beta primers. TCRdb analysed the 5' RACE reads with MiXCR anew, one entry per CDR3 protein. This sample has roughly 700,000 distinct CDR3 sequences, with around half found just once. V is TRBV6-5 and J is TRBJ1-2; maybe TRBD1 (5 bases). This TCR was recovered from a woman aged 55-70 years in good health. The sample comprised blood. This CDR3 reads CASSYEIRGYGYTF. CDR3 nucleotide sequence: TGTGCCAGCAGTTACGAGATCCGGGGGTATGGCTACACCTTC.